The source of this TCR beta chain is a study of cytotoxic CD8 clonotypes in ibrutinib-treated CLL. Whole-study context: Partial response was seen in around 24 patients and complete response in 2; after median around 5.5 years, about 14 stayed remitted, some twelve progressed.

Study conclusions and caveats: Public clonotypes showed up rarely, and on treatment they shrank or held steady. At ibrutinib response, clonality increased, and at progression it declined back toward baseline.

This table comes from immunoSEQ multiplex PCR, and its TCRdb copy is limited to in-frame clones, with some not included. Of about 72,000 clones in the sample, over 75% were seen once. TCR beta libraries used roughly 2 micrograms of DNA from cryopreserved PBMCs. Trimming shortened V by 6 bases and J by 14 bases, and 16 bases separated the two germline ends. This CDR3 region has 10 residues. Germline CDR1 and CDR2: SQVTM and ANQGSEA. There are a few counts of this clone. Its antigen remains unknown. The sequences come from PBMCs, collected at disease progression, from a patient treated with ibrutinib. The V gene is TRBV29-1, the J gene TRBJ1-1; D unclear. This sequence originates from a human donor with chronic lymphocytic leukemia. DNA for the CDR3: TGCAGCGTAGCTTTTGATCCGGCCTTCTTT. Amino acids: CSVAFDPAFF.